Shown below are 11 T cell receptor beta chains from a single sample sequenced in a study of T cells in Graves' hyperthyroidism and ophthalmopathy (dated by TCRdb to about 2019). Libraries were constructed by multiplex PCR. TCRdb shows the sequencer as Illumina HiSeq 2000. The TCR beta CDR3 regions were amplified from RNA transcripts. The first round of RT-PCR for the TCR CDR3 was performed with the HTBI primer set and the Qiagen OneStep RT-PCR kit. TCRdb redid the processing of the public reads, applying fastp at Q25 and MiXCR, and retained in-frame beta chains. CDR3 protein duplicates are merged, each entry listing the most common genes and DNA. This sample holds fewer than 450,000 distinct CDR3 sequences; about 18% were observed only once. 30% to 35% of the sample rests with the top ten. Sequenced material: blood. These receptors came from a woman aged 30 to 39 with Graves' hyperthyroidism that later progressed to Graves' ophthalmopathy.

Turning to this clonotype: A single base separates this from a much larger clone, so it may be a read error. Since no conserved phenylalanine or tryptophan closes the CDR3, a read error is the likely cause. V gene TRBV11-2 combines with J gene TRBJ2-7; no clear D gene. Trimming removed 0 bases at V and 6 bases at J, with 9 bases between. The CDR3 runs to 13 residues. Germline V gene data show CDR1 as SGHAT and CDR2 as FQNNGV. For the CDR3, the DNA is TGTGCCAGCAGCTTAGAGGCGGCCCCCGAGCAGTACATC. As protein: CASSLEAAPEQYI.

This clonotype was seen repeatedly, ten times or more. The rearrangement links TRBV11-3 to TRBJ2-2, with unresolved D. Trimming removed 1 base at V and 0 bases at J, with 18 bases between. The CDR3 runs to 19 residues. The germline V gene has CDR1 SGHNT and CDR2 YENEEA. This CDR3 reads CASSLVGWHSQANTGELFF. Here the CDR3 DNA reads TGTGCCAGCAGCTTAGTGGGGTGGCATAGTCAGGCGAACACCGGGGAGCTGTTTTTT.

The gene calls are TRBV7-2 and TRBJ1-3; the match to TRBD1 covers 9 bases. With 3 bases clipped from V and 1 base from J, the junction kept 25 bases outside the gene matches. Germline loops: CDR1 SGHTA, CDR2 FQGNSA. This CDR3 is 23 amino acids long. As DNA, the CDR3 is TGTGCCAGCAGCTTCACAGGGGGCGCGTCTGCCAGAGAGACCCCATATTCTGGAAACACCATATATTTT. As protein: CASSFTGGASARETPYSGNTIYF.

The sample holds many counts of this clonotype. The chain has TRBV4-1 and TRBJ2-1, with TRBD2 as a possible D gene (6 bases). V dropped 6 bases and J dropped 7 bases, with 10 bases sitting between them. This CDR3 is 12 amino acids long. The germline CDR1 and CDR2 sequences are MGHRA and YSYEKL. The CDR3 nucleotides read TGCGCCAGCAGGACTAGGGGAAATGAGCAGTTCTTC. Its protein product is CASRTRGNEQFF.

The chain is built from TRBV20-1 and TRBJ1-2; D uncertain. V dropped 0 bases and J dropped 4 bases, with 15 bases sitting between them. Per germline, CDR1 DFQATT and CDR2 SNEGSKA (reference sequence). The CDR3 consists of 15 residues. CDR3 sequence (DNA): TGCAGTGCTAGAGATGCGGGAGTGGGTATCTATGGCTACACCTTC. Its protein product is CSARDAGVGIYGYTF.

This clonotype came up many times. V usage is TRBV2 and J usage is TRBJ2-2; 7 bases fit TRBD1. Germline V lookup: CDR1 SNHLY, CDR2 FYNNEI. CDR3 size: 13 residues. DNA for the CDR3: TGTGGAATCAGGGGGTCGAACACCGGGGAGCTGTTTTTT. Translating gives CGIRGSNTGELFF.

This clonotype was counted ten times or more. The rearrangement joins TRBV15 to TRBJ2-1, with a possible D match to TRBD1 (6 bases). Germline CDR1 reads LNHNV; CDR2 reads YYDKDF (reference sequence). Deletions cut 8 bases from V and 8 bases from J, with 19 bases between. The CDR3 extends over 14 amino acids. DNA of the CDR3: TGTGCCACCGCGAGGGGGACCGGGATTGATGAGCAGTTCTTC. Its translation is CATARGTGIDEQFF. Full variable domain (rest looked up from reference TRBV15 and TRBJ2-1): DAMVIQNPRYQVTQFGKPVTLSCSQTLNHNVMYWYQQKSSQAPKLLFHYYDKDFNNEADTPDNFQSRRPNTSFCFLDIRSPGLGDTAMYLCATARGTGIDEQFFGPGTRLTVL.

This clonotype was seen at least ten times. V usage is TRBV5-1 and J usage is TRBJ2-1, with TRBD2 matching 12 bases. The CDR3 runs 18 residues. Germline trimming cut 4 bases from V and 0 bases from J; bases unmatched to any gene: 8. CDR1 and CDR2 (germline): SGHRS, YFSETQ. The CDR3 loop is CASSRTTSGGHSYNEQFF. In nucleotides, the CDR3 is TGCGCCAGCAGCCGCACGACTAGCGGGGGACACTCCTACAATGAGCAGTTCTTC.

This sequence joins TRBV19 and TRBJ2-7; perhaps TRBD1 as D (5 bases). Germline V gene lookup returns CDR1 LNHDA and CDR2 SQIVND (reference sequence). CDR3 length: 14 residues. V lost 3 bases and J lost 1, with 10 bases in between. CDR3 in DNA: TGTGCCAGTAGTATTGTCCCAGGGTCCTACGAGCAGTACTTC. Protein: CASSIVPGSYEQYF.

This clonotype was seen ten or more times. The rearrangement links TRBV10-3 to TRBJ1-4, with unresolved D. Germline loops: CDR1 ENHRY, CDR2 SYGVKD. The CDR3 covers 15 residues. Deletions cut 6 bases from V and 3 bases from J, with 14 bases between. CDR3 loop: CAISPAGRPNEKLFF. The CDR3 bases are TGTGCCATCAGCCCTGCCGGAAGACCTAATGAAAAACTGTTTTTT.

This clonotype was counted at least ten times. This chain uses TRBV3-1 with TRBJ2-3; D remains ambiguous. Germline values: CDR1 LGHDT, CDR2 YNNKEL (reference sequence). Deletions cut 0 bases from V and 1 base from J, with 8 bases between. The CDR3 is 15 residues long. DNA of the CDR3: TGTGCCAGCAGCCAAGATCCCTGGGGCACAGATACGCAGTATTTT. It yields the protein CASSQDPWGTDTQYF.